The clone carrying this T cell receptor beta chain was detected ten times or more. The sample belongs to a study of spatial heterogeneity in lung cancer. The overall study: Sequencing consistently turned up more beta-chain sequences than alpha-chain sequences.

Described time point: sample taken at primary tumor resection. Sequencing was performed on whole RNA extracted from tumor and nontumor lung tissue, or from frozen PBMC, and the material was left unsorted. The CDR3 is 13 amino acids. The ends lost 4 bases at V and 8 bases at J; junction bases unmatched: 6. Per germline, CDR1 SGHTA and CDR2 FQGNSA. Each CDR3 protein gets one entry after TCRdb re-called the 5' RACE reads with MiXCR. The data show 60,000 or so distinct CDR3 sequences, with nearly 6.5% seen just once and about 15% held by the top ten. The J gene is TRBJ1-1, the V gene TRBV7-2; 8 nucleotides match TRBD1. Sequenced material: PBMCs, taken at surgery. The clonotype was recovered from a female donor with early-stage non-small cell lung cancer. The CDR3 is CASSSQGAGEAFF. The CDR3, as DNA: TGTGCCAGCAGCTCGCAGGGGGCGGGGGAAGCTTTCTTT. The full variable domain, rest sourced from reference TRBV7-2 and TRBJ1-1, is GAGVSQSPSNKVTEKGKDVELRCDPISGHTALYWYRQSLGQGLEFLIYFQGNSAPDKSGLPSDRFSAERTGGSVSTLTIQRTQQEDSAVYLCASSSQGAGEAFFGQGTRLTVV.